One and the same sample provided the 16 T cell receptor beta chains below, sequenced in a study of PD-1 blockade in classical Hodgkin lymphoma. Here immunoSEQ multiplex PCR was the method, and the copy in TCRdb shows in-frame clones only, minus some. Of tens of thousands of clones detected, approximately 76% appear once; the ten largest clones hold over 9.5%. Time point specified: cycle 4 day 1 (C4D1), after five to seven weeks of nivolumab. Each patient's relapse followed autologous stem cell transplantation, and brentuximab vedotin exposure varied. The sequencing used peripheral blood mononuclear cells (PBMCs), collected before the fourth cycle of nivolumab. These receptors all stem from a human donor with classical Hodgkin lymphoma.

The chain is built from TRBV7-8 and TRBJ2-3, with 15 bases aligning to TRBD2. CDR3 length: 18 amino acids. From germline, CDR1 is SGHVS and CDR2 FQNEAQ. J lost 3 bases, V lost 3 bases, and 7 bases had no gene match. This chain's CDR3 is CASSFQRTSGRATDTQYF. The CDR3 DNA follows: TGTGCCAGCAGCTTCCAACGGACTAGCGGGAGGGCAACAGATACGCAGTATTTT.

The chain recombines TRBV5-1 with TRBJ2-7; 7 bases are a match to TRBD1. Germline CDR1 reads SGHRS; CDR2 reads YFSETQ. CDR3 length: 14 amino acids. With 3 bases clipped from V and 1 base from J, the junction kept 4 bases outside the gene matches. CDR3: CASSYRGRSYEQYF. CDR3 sequence (DNA): TGCGCCAGCAGCTACAGGGGTAGATCCTACGAGCAGTACTTC. Filled out from reference TRBV5-1 and TRBJ2-7, the complete variable domain reads KAGVTQTPRYLIKTRGQQVTLSCSPISGHRSVSWYQQTPGQGLQFLFEYFSETQRNKGNFPGRFSGRQFSNSRSEMNVSTLELGDSALYLCASSYRGRSYEQYFGPGTRLTVT.

Written as DNA, the CDR3 is TGTGCCAGCAGCCTACTTAACACTGAAGCTTTCTTT. This encodes CASSLLNTEAFF. The rearrangement joins TRBV5-4 to TRBJ1-1; D remains unclear. CDR1 is SGHNT and CDR2 is YYREEE in the germline V gene (reference sequence). Trimming removed 4 bases from V and 2 bases from J, with 6 bases in between. The CDR3 consists of 12 residues.

The chain carries TRBV7-2 and TRBJ1-3; weak D call: TRBD1 (5 bases). V dropped 4 bases and J dropped 0 bases, with 16 bases sitting between them. The CDR3 sequence is 17 residues long. The V gene's germline CDR1 is SGHTA and CDR2 FQGNSA. The CDR3 protein is CASSYTGGRSSGNTIYF. The DNA for the CDR3 is TGTGCCAGCAGCTACACCGGGGGACGGAGCTCTGGAAACACCATATATTTT.

The CDR3 region is CASSPGKISSYNEQFF. Written as DNA, the CDR3 is TGCGCCAGCAGCCCAGGGAAGATAAGCTCCTACAATGAGCAGTTCTTC. This chain connects TRBV4-3 to TRBJ2-1, with D tentatively TRBD1 (5 bases). Germline V gene data show CDR1 as LGHNA and CDR2 as YSLEER. This CDR3 has 16 residues. Trimming removed 4 bases from V and 0 bases from J, with 13 bases in between.

This clone was counted a few times. The gene calls are TRBV5-5 and TRBJ2-3, with D possibly TRBD2 on 5 matching bases. Deletions cut 7 bases from V and 2 bases from J, with 17 bases between. CDR1 and CDR2 (germline): SGHKS, YYEKEE (reference sequence). This CDR3 comprises 15 residues. CDR3 DNA sequence: TGTGCCAGCGCGAGTGGCGGGTCCTACACAGATACGCAGTATTTT. This gives the protein CASASGGSYTDTQYF.

V is TRBV6-1 and J is TRBJ2-7; 9 bases align to TRBD2. The CDR3 totals 12 residues. V trimming: 8 bases; J trimming: 2 bases; junction bases outside the gene matches: 1. Per the germline V gene, CDR1 is MNHNS and CDR2 is SASEGT. CDR3 in DNA: TGTGCCAGCGCGGGAGGGACCTACGAGCAGTACTTC. Protein product: CASAGGTYEQYF.

The chain carries TRBV19 and TRBJ1-6; TRBD1 aligns across 7 bases. Germline trimming cut 6 bases from V and 3 bases from J; bases unmatched to any gene: 5. The germline CDR1 and CDR2 sequences are LNHDA and SQIVND (reference sequence). CDR3 length: 15 residues. The CDR3 here is CASRLRDSYNSPLHF. As DNA, the CDR3 is TGTGCCAGTAGGCTAAGGGACAGCTATAATTCACCCCTCCACTTT.

The V gene is TRBV2, the J gene TRBJ2-7; TRBD1 aligns across 10 bases. The CDR3 has 11 amino acids. CDR1 and CDR2 from the germline V gene are SNHLY and FYNNEI. V lost 6 bases to trimming and J lost 11 bases; unmatched junction nucleotides: 4. In nucleotides, the CDR3 is TGTGCCAGCAGAGCCGGGACAGGGGAGTACTTC. Translated: CASRAGTGEYF.

V is TRBV11-2 and J is TRBJ1-1; D might be TRBD1 (5 bases). Trimming left V 2 bases short and J 0 bases short, with 13 bases between. The CDR3 is 16 residues long. Germline assignment: CDR1 SGHAT and CDR2 FQNNGV. The CDR3 loop is CASSLRFGTVNTEAFF. CDR3 nucleotide sequence: TGTGCCAGCAGCTTACGTTTTGGGACTGTGAACACTGAAGCTTTCTTT.

The J gene is TRBJ1-1, the V gene TRBV28; TRBD1 matches 7 bases. With V trimmed by 8 bases and J by 0 bases, 15 bases remained unmatched. The germline V gene encodes CDR1 MDHEN and CDR2 SYDVKM. The CDR3 covers 17 residues. The CDR3 here is CASQMTRQGYLNTEAFF. As DNA, the CDR3 is TGTGCCAGCCAGATGACTCGACAGGGATACCTGAACACTGAAGCTTTCTTT.

The rearrangement uses TRBV11-3 and TRBJ2-7, with 7 positions matching TRBD1. Germline V lookup: CDR1 SGHNT, CDR2 YENEEA. The CDR3 has 13 residues. The trim removed 3 bases at V and 6 bases at J, leaving 5 bases unmatched. The CDR3: CASSFVTGTEQYF. The CDR3 nucleotides are TGTGCCAGCAGCTTTGTGACAGGGACCGAGCAGTACTTC.

This chain joins TRBV5-1 and TRBJ2-7; 9 bases align to TRBD1. CDR3 size: 15 residues. The junction had 7 bases not matched to a gene; V was cut back by 3 bases and J by 3 bases. Per germline, CDR1 SGHRS and CDR2 YFSETQ. CDR3 bases: TGCGCCAGCAGCTCAACACAGGGGGCGCGCTACGAGCAGTACTTC. Protein: CASSSTQGARYEQYF.

This clone occurred a few times. The V gene is TRBV28, the J gene TRBJ1-2; a possible D gene is TRBD1 (6 bases). V lost 2 bases, J lost 7 bases, and 11 bases lay in between. Germline loops: CDR1 MDHEN, CDR2 SYDVKM. The CDR3 totals 13 residues. CDR3 nucleotide sequence: TGTGCCAGCAGTTTAGCCAGGGGATCTGGCTACACCTTC. It yields the protein CASSLARGSGYTF.

This clone was counted a few times. The chain recombines TRBV5-6 with TRBJ2-6, with D perhaps matching TRBD2 (6 bases). CDR3 length: 18 residues. V lost 4 bases and J lost 0, with 17 bases in between. The germline CDR1 and CDR2 sequences are SGHDT and YYEEEE. The DNA for the CDR3 is TGTGCCAGCAGCGACCTAGAGGAGGGCGACTCTGGGGCCAACGTCCTGACTTTC. It translates to CASSDLEEGDSGANVLTF.

The J gene is TRBJ2-4, the V gene TRBV2; D ambiguous. CDR3 length: 13 residues. V was cut by 4 bases and J by 7 bases, with 11 bases left in between. CDR1 is SNHLY, CDR2 FYNNEI, per germline. The CDR3, as DNA: TGTGCCAGCAGTGGGTACAGAACCAACATTCAGTACTTC. Its protein is CASSGYRTNIQYF.